This T cell receptor beta chain emerged from a study of blood T cell repertoires in COVID-19. This CDR3 region has 16 residues. Germline lookup yields CDR1 LGHDT and CDR2 YNNKEL (reference sequence). Germline trimming cut 4 bases from V and 4 bases from J; bases unmatched to any gene: 7. In the source study's methods: Reference gene primer amplification gave nucleated cell count estimates. Clones were sequenced by immunoSEQ multiplex PCR, and TCRdb holds only the in-frame ones, with some missing. V and J calls and clone size come straight from that table; D and trimming were deduced from the DNA. The repertoire has 85,000 to 120,000 clones, about 85% of them found once; the top ten carry over 2%.

The chain joins TRBV3-1 (or the pseudogene TRBV3-2) to TRBJ1-4, with 9 positions matching TRBD1. The sequenced sample consisted of peripheral blood. The sequence was obtained from a man aged 45-65 years with active COVID-19. In nucleotides, the CDR3 is TGTGCCAGCAGCCCCGGGACAGGGATGAATAATGAAAAACTGTTTTTT. As protein: CASSPGTGMNNEKLFF.